The 21 T cell receptor beta chains below all came from one sample that was sequenced in a study of T cells in Graves' hyperthyroidism and ophthalmopathy. Template material for amplifying TCR beta CDR3 regions consisted of RNA transcripts. First-round RT-PCR with HTBI primers amplified the TCR CDR3 region. One entry per CDR3 protein results from TCRdb running MiXCR on the multiplex PCR reads. This repertoire shows hundreds of thousands of distinct CDR3 sequences, approximately 14% found once; its top ten account for under 7%. What was sequenced was blood. Receptors were obtained from a woman in her twenties or thirties with Graves' hyperthyroidism that later progressed to Graves' ophthalmopathy.

This clonotype appeared many times. This chain connects TRBV29-1 to TRBJ1-1; D perhaps matches TRBD1 (5 bases). CDR3 length equals 16 residues. Germline loops: CDR1 SQVTM, CDR2 ANQGSEA. V dropped 4 bases and J dropped 4 bases, with 22 bases sitting between them. The chain's CDR3 is CSVALGLTSGGTEAFF. The CDR3 region has the DNA TGCAGCGTTGCATTGGGCCTCACCTCCGGGGGCACTGAAGCTTTCTTT.

This clonotype was seen ten or more times. The chain combines TRBV12-3 or TRBV12-4 with TRBJ2-7; no clear D. CDR3 length: 14 residues. The V end was cut by 2 bases, the J end by 6 bases, with 14 bases between. The CDR3 nucleotides are TGTGCCAGCAGTTTATATTCTCTGATCGGCGAGCAGTACTTC. It is translated as CASSLYSLIGEQYF.

This clonotype came up many times. The chain combines TRBV13 with TRBJ2-5, with 13 nucleotides matching TRBD2. CDR3 length: 17 residues. J was trimmed by 7 bases and V by 5 bases; bases with no gene match: 13. Germline loops: CDR1 PRHDT, CDR2 FYEKMQ (reference sequence). The CDR3 sequence is CASSLSGTSGKEGTQYF. CDR3 bases: TGTGCCAGCAGCCTCTCCGGGACTAGCGGGAAGGAGGGGACCCAGTACTTC. The variable domain in full, completed from reference TRBV13 and TRBJ2-5, reads AAGVIQSPRHLIKEKRETATLKCYPIPRHDTVYWYQQGPGQDPQFLISFYEKMQSDKGSIPDRFSAQQFSDYHSELNMSSLELGDSALYFCASSLSGTSGKEGTQYFGPGTRLLVL.

This chain links TRBV30 with TRBJ2-3; D uncertain. The germline CDR1 and CDR2 sequences are GTSNPN and SVGIG (reference sequence). V was shortened by 5 bases and J by 1 base, with 7 bases between the two germline ends. The CDR3 loop spans 12 amino acids. The CDR3 DNA is TGTGCCTGGGGGCCGGGCACAGATACGCAGTATTTT. Protein product: CAWGPGTDTQYF.

A remark on this clonotype: One end of the junction is discordant with germline, which a read error may explain. This chain links TRBV7-2 with TRBJ2-3; D gene uncertain. This CDR3 spans 14 amino acids. From germline, CDR1 is SGHTA and CDR2 FQGNSA. CDR3 DNA: TGTGCCAGCAACTTAGGTTGGACGGCGGAAAGGCAGTATTTT. Translation: CASNLGWTAERQYF. Drawing the rest from reference TRBV7-2 and TRBJ2-3, the complete variable domain is GAGVSQSPSNKVTEKGKDVELRCDPISGHTALYWYRQSLGQGLEFLIYFQGNSAPDKSGLPSDRFSAERTGGSVSTLTIQRTQQEDSAVYLCASNLGWTAERQYFGPGTRLTVL.

This clonotype occurred many times. The chain employs TRBV20-1 and TRBJ2-5; D tentatively reads TRBD1 or TRBD2 (5 bases each). The germline CDR1 and CDR2 sequences are DFQATT and SNEGSKA (reference sequence). This CDR3 has 13 residues. V lost 6 bases and J 3 bases, leaving 14 bases between the germline ends. The CDR3 DNA follows: TGCAGTGCCTCAAAGACAGCGGAAGAGACCCAGTACTTC. Its translation is CSASKTAEETQYF.

This clonotype was counted ten times or more. This rearrangement joins TRBV7-2 to TRBJ1-2; 8 bases agree with TRBD1. Germline assignment: CDR1 SGHTA and CDR2 FQGNSA. CDR3 length: 14 residues. The J segment lost 5 bases and the V segment lost 5 bases, leaving 7 bases of the junction unmatched. CDR3 loop: CASSGAGGLYGYTF. The CDR3 DNA is TGTGCCAGCAGCGGGGCAGGGGGCTTGTATGGCTACACCTTC.

A few counts support this clonotype. The V call is TRBV5-1, the J call TRBJ2-3; TRBD1 agrees at 8 bases. The CDR3 is 15 residues long. The ends lost 5 bases at V and 2 bases at J; junction bases unmatched: 7. Germline V gene sequence: CDR1 SGHRS, CDR2 YFSETQ. The CDR3 protein is CASSQGQGLTDTQYF. As DNA, the CDR3 is TGCGCCAGCAGTCAAGGACAGGGTCTCACAGATACGCAGTATTTT.

This clonotype turned up a few times. With a much larger clone just one base away, this may be a read error. The chain recombines TRBV12-3 or TRBV12-4 with TRBJ2-1, with 9 bases matching TRBD1. This CDR3 region has 15 residues. The CDR3 nucleotides are TGTGCCACCTCCAAGGACAGGGGTTCCTACGATGAGCAGTTCTTC. Translated, it gives CATSKDRGSYDEQFF.

This clonotype was detected many times. The rearrangement joins TRBV28 to TRBJ2-2; D possibly uses TRBD1 or TRBD2 (5 bases each). Trimming cost V 2 bases and J 7 bases, with 14 bases left between them. The CDR3 contains 15 residues. Germline loops: CDR1 MDHEN, CDR2 SYDVKM. This CDR3 is CASSLPGPRGGELFF. The CDR3 DNA is TGTGCCAGCAGTTTACCGGGCCCGAGGGGCGGGGAGCTGTTTTTT.

This clonotype occurred many times. The chain recombines TRBV28 with TRBJ1-4; D remains unclear. Germline values: CDR1 MDHEN, CDR2 SYDVKM. The germline V and J ends were trimmed by 4 bases and 8 bases, with 14 bases remaining between them. The CDR3 loop spans 14 amino acids. Written as DNA, the CDR3 is TGTGCCAGCAGTTCCGGACGGGAGGTGGAAAAACTGTTTTTT. This translates into CASSSGREVEKLFF.

In nucleotides, the CDR3 is TGTGCCAGCCGACCAGGGACCACCTACGAGCAGTACTTC. It translates to CASRPGTTYEQYF. The gene calls are TRBV12-3 or TRBV12-4 and TRBJ2-7, with D perhaps matching TRBD1 or TRBD2 (5 bases each). V was trimmed by 8 bases and J by 2 bases, leaving 13 bases between them. The CDR3 covers 13 residues.

This clonotype was recorded many times. This chain connects TRBV6-1 to TRBJ1-3, with D possibly TRBD1 on 5 matching bases. V was clipped by 6 bases and J by 4 bases, with 16 bases between them. Germline CDR1 reads MNHNS; CDR2 reads SASEGT. The CDR3 contains 15 residues. CDR3 protein: CASSVGPSAGNTIYF. The CDR3 DNA reads as TGTGCCAGCAGCGTGGGACCCTCGGCCGGAAACACCATATATTTT.

This clonotype occurred many times. The J gene is TRBJ2-7, the V gene TRBV15; 10 bases fit TRBD1. Germline V gives CDR1 LNHNV, CDR2 YYDKDF (reference sequence). The CDR3 spans 15 residues. Trimming removed 5 bases from V and 6 bases from J; junction bases left unmatched: 10. The CDR3, as DNA: TGTGCCACCAGCGCCTCCGGGACAGGGGCCCTCGAGCAGTACTTC. Encoded protein: CATSASGTGALEQYF.

Of note for this clonotype: Given a much more abundant clone one base away, this may be a read error. This chain links TRBV27 with TRBJ1-2; 7 bases fit TRBD1. CDR1 is MNHEY and CDR2 is SMNVEV in the germline V gene (reference sequence). This CDR3 is 15 amino acids long. V shed 3 bases and J 8 bases; nucleotides not matched to a gene: 12. The CDR3 region has the DNA TGTGCCAGCAGTTTCTCCCCAGGGGGGGCTAGGGGCTACACCTTC. Its translation: CASSFSPGGARGYTF.

This clonotype was counted ten times or more. CDR3 amino acids: CASSLEQFGTEAFF. In DNA, the CDR3 is TGTGCCAGCAGCTTGGAGCAGTTTGGCACTGAAGCTTTCTTT. The J gene is TRBJ1-1, the V gene TRBV5-4; D remains unclear. This CDR3 has 14 residues. The germline V gene encodes CDR1 SGHNT and CDR2 YYREEE (reference sequence). Trimming cost V 0 bases and J 4 bases, with 10 bases left between them.

This clonotype was counted many times. This rearrangement joins TRBV28 to TRBJ2-5; D may be TRBD1 (6 bases). The V end lost 8 bases, the J end lost 5 bases, and 15 bases lay between the germline ends. Germline lookup yields CDR1 MDHEN and CDR2 SYDVKM. The CDR3 runs to 13 residues. DNA of the CDR3: TGTGCCAGCTGCGACAGGTTCGGGGAGACCCAGTACTTC. This gives the protein CASCDRFGETQYF.

This clonotype was found many times. V is TRBV6-1 and J is TRBJ1-1; D is unresolved. This CDR3 is 16 amino acids long. Germline CDR1 reads MNHNS; CDR2 reads SASEGT. Trimming took off 0 bases at V and 4 bases at J, with 15 bases between the two ends. In DNA, the CDR3 is TGTGCCAGCAGTGAAGCAAACGCAATCGGAGGCACTGAAGCTTTCTTT. Its protein is CASSEANAIGGTEAFF.

This clonotype was counted at least ten times. The chain links TRBV28 to TRBJ2-5; TRBD1 might be the D (5 bases). Germline V gene lookup returns CDR1 MDHEN and CDR2 SYDVKM. V was shortened by 6 bases and J by 5 bases, with 16 bases between the two germline ends. This CDR3 has 14 amino acids. CDR3 DNA: TGTGCCAGCAGCCCCGCTACTAAGGGGGAGACCCAGTACTTC. Its protein is CASSPATKGETQYF.

The chain combines TRBV4-2 with TRBJ1-2, with D unresolved. The V gene lost 4 bases and the J gene lost 6 bases, with 15 bases spanning the gap. CDR1 and CDR2 from the germline V gene are LGHNA and YNFKEQ. The length of the CDR3 is 14 residues. The CDR3 sequence is CASSRDGSENGYTF. As DNA, the CDR3 is TGTGCCAGCAGCCGCGACGGAAGTGAAAATGGCTACACCTTC.

This clonotype was counted ten times or more. This chain links TRBV6-1 with TRBJ2-5, with D uncertain. Germline V lookup: CDR1 MNHNS, CDR2 SASEGT. The V gene lost 10 bases and the J gene lost 4 bases, with 10 bases spanning the gap. The CDR3 runs 11 residues. The CDR3 loop reads CATEFIETQYF. DNA of the CDR3: TGTGCCACCGAGTTTATAGAGACCCAGTACTTC.